Each of the 26 T cell receptor beta chains below was sequenced from the same sample in a study of control samples from healthy donors and cancer patients. The method was immunoSEQ multiplex PCR; TCRdb's version includes in-frame clones alone and lacks a portion of them. The sample holds more than 30,000 clones, 65% to 85% seen once. The sequenced material came from PBMCs. The receptors shown here come from a woman between 55 and 75 years old with lung cancer.

The rearrangement uses TRBV12-3 or TRBV12-4 and TRBJ2-1, with D tentatively TRBD1 (6 bases). Trimming removed 7 bases from V and 13 bases from J, with 17 bases in between. This CDR3 is 12 amino acids long. The CDR3 DNA follows: TGTGCCAGCAATACAGGGACACCTCTACAGTTCTTC. Translation: CASNTGTPLQFF.

The chain's CDR3 is CASDPGLTGSEAFF. The CDR3 DNA follows: TGTGCCAGCGACCCGGGGCTTACAGGGTCTGAAGCTTTCTTT. The chain carries TRBV6-5 and TRBJ1-1; D may be TRBD1 (6 bases). The length of the CDR3 is 14 residues. CDR1 is MNHEY and CDR2 is SVGAGI in the germline V gene. V lost 8 bases and J 6 bases, leaving 19 bases between the germline ends.

The chain employs TRBV18 and TRBJ2-2; 7 nucleotides agree with TRBD2. Trimming at V came to 2 bases and at J to 5 bases, leaving 11 bases not matched to a gene. This CDR3 has 17 residues. The germline gives CDR1 KGHSH, CDR2 LQKENI. CDR3 sequence reads: CASSPKMATAGTGELFF. Here the CDR3 DNA reads TGTGCCAGCTCACCAAAGATGGCGACAGCGGGAACCGGGGAGCTGTTTTTT.

This clone turned up a few times. The J gene is TRBJ1-2, the V gene TRBV2, with D perhaps matching TRBD1 (5 bases). Germline CDR1 SNHLY, CDR2 FYNNEI. The CDR3 loop spans 14 amino acids. V was shortened by 6 bases and J by 8 bases, with 19 bases between the two germline ends. CDR3 in DNA: TGTGCCAGCAGCACACAGGTGATGCATTACGGCTACACCTTC. This encodes CASSTQVMHYGYTF.

J is TRBJ2-3 and V is TRBV27, with unresolved D. V lost 4 bases and J 4 bases, leaving 6 bases between the germline ends. CDR3 length: 12 amino acids. Germline-derived CDR1 and CDR2 are MNHEY and SMNVEV (reference sequence). The CDR3 loop reads CASSSLADTQYF. CDR3 in DNA: TGTGCCAGCAGTTCCCTAGCAGATACGCAGTATTTT.

This clone was detected once. The genes are TRBV9 and TRBJ1-2; D might be TRBD1 (5 bases). Trimming removed 3 bases from V and 3 bases from J, with 18 bases in between. This CDR3 region has 16 residues. CDR1 is SGDLS, CDR2 YYNGEE, per germline. This CDR3 is CASSDPGQGVDYGYTF. Here the CDR3 DNA reads TGTGCCAGCAGCGACCCGGGGCAAGGGGTGGACTATGGCTACACCTTC.

The chain carries TRBV9 and TRBJ2-2; tentatively, D is TRBD1 (5 bases). CDR1 and CDR2 from the germline V gene are SGDLS and YYNGEE. This CDR3 comprises 16 residues. The V gene lost 0 bases and the J gene lost 1 base, with 10 bases spanning the gap. CDR3 sequence: CASSVDTGMNTGELFF. The CDR3 nucleotides read TGTGCCAGCAGCGTAGATACAGGAATGAACACCGGGGAGCTGTTTTTT. The complete variable domain, with remaining parts taken from reference TRBV9 and TRBJ2-2, reads DSGVTQTPKHLITATGQRVTLRCSPRSGDLSVYWYQQSLDQGLQFLIQYYNGEERAKGNILERFSAQQFPDLHSELNLSSLELGDSALYFCASSVDTGMNTGELFFGEGSRLTVL.

The chain recombines TRBV7-2 with TRBJ2-3; D not certain. CDR3 length: 13 amino acids. Germline CDR1 reads SGHTA; CDR2 reads FQGNSA. Trimming took off 5 bases at V and 0 bases at J, with 6 bases between the two ends. The CDR3 reads CASSAPSTDTQYF. In DNA form, the CDR3 reads TGTGCCAGCAGCGCCCCTAGCACAGATACGCAGTATTTT.

The sample holds a few counts of this clone. The chain employs TRBV4-3 and TRBJ1-5; D is ambiguous. The CDR3 has 16 residues. Per the germline V gene, CDR1 is LGHNA and CDR2 is YSLEER. The V end was cut by 0 bases, the J end by 2 bases, with 11 bases between. CDR3 nucleotide sequence: TGCGCCAGCAGCCAAGAAGGCCACGGGGGCAATCAGCCCCAGCATTTT. Translation: CASSQEGHGGNQPQHF.

This chain connects TRBV6-5 to TRBJ1-3; D not resolved. Germline V lookup: CDR1 MNHEY, CDR2 SVGAGI. Trimming shortened V by 0 bases and J by 4 bases, and 13 bases separated the two germline ends. This CDR3 is 16 amino acids long. The CDR3 nucleotides read TGTGCCAGCAGTTACTCGATCGCCACAGCCGGAAACACCATATATTTT. This codes for CASSYSIATAGNTIYF.

The V and J genes are TRBV19 and TRBJ2-2; no definite D call. The germline V gene has CDR1 LNHDA and CDR2 SQIVND (reference sequence). The length of the CDR3 is 13 residues. V shed 0 bases and J shed 5 bases, with 4 bases lying between them. CDR3 nucleotide sequence: TGTGCCAGTAGTATAGATCATACCGGGGAGCTGTTTTTT. Encoded protein: CASSIDHTGELFF. Based on the CDR3 plus reference TRBV19 and TRBJ2-2, the full variable domain is DGGITQSPKYLFRKEGQNVTLSCEQNLNHDAMYWYRQDPGQGLRLIYYSQIVNDFQKGDIAEGYSVSREKKESFPLTVTSAQKNPTAFYLCASSIDHTGELFFGEGSRLTVL.

The genes are TRBV3-1 (or the pseudogene TRBV3-2) and TRBJ2-1; 7 nucleotides line up with TRBD2. CDR1 is LGHDT and CDR2 is YNNKEL in the germline V gene (reference sequence). V trimming: 0 bases; J trimming: 9 bases; junction bases outside the gene matches: 20. CDR3 length: 19 residues. The CDR3 nucleotides are TGTGCCAGCAGCCAAGAAATGAGTTGGAGAACTAGCGTTGGGGCTGAGCAGTTCTTC. It translates to CASSQEMSWRTSVGAEQFF.

This chain joins TRBV18 and TRBJ1-6; TRBD1 matches at 9 bases. Trimming at V came to 3 bases and at J to 8 bases, leaving 5 bases not matched to a gene. The CDR3 consists of 15 residues. Germline V gene sequence: CDR1 KGHSH, CDR2 LQKENI. CDR3 loop: CASSPATGGDSPLHF. CDR3 sequence (DNA): TGTGCCAGCTCACCGGCGACAGGGGGAGATTCACCCCTCCACTTT.

This clone was recorded once. The chain has TRBV18 and TRBJ1-2, with D perhaps TRBD1 (6 bases). The CDR3 covers 14 residues. Trimming took off 3 bases at V and 8 bases at J, with 16 bases between the two ends. The germline gives CDR1 KGHSH, CDR2 LQKENI. CDR3 loop: CASSPRAGAQGYTF. The CDR3 DNA reads TGTGCCAGCTCACCCCGGGCGGGGGCGCAGGGCTACACCTTC.

This rearrangement joins TRBV7-9 to TRBJ1-3, with D possibly being TRBD1 (5 bases). This CDR3 contains 15 residues. Trimming took 4 bases from V and 1 from J, leaving 11 bases between them. The germline V gene has CDR1 SEHNR and CDR2 FQNEAQ (reference sequence). DNA of the CDR3: TGTGCCAGCAGCTCGACCAGGGAATCTGGAAACACCATATATTTT. Translating gives CASSSTRESGNTIYF.

This clone has only one observation. The rearrangement uses TRBV7-2 and TRBJ1-5; TRBD1 agrees at 8 bases. Germline V gene data show CDR1 as SGHTA and CDR2 as FQGNSA. J was trimmed by 6 bases and V by 2 bases; bases with no gene match: 3. The CDR3 consists of 14 residues. The CDR3 loop reads CASSLRRGPQPQHF. The CDR3 nucleotides read TGTGCCAGCAGCTTACGCAGGGGGCCTCAGCCCCAGCATTTT.

V and J are TRBV5-6 and TRBJ1-2; unclear D gene. From germline, CDR1 is SGHDT and CDR2 YYEEEE. CDR3 size: 14 residues. With 2 bases removed from V and 4 bases from J, the gap between germline ends came to 12 bases. Written as DNA, the CDR3 is TGTGCCAGCAGCTTTCGGGAGCCGGTCTATGGCTACACCTTC. Translating gives CASSFREPVYGYTF. The variable domain in full, completed from reference TRBV5-6 and TRBJ1-2, reads DAGVTQSPTHLIKTRGQQVTLRCSPKSGHDTVSWYQQALGQGPQFIFQYYEEEERQRGNFPDRFSGHQFPNYSSELNVNALLLGDSALYLCASSFREPVYGYTFGSGTRLTVV.

The J gene is TRBJ2-6, the V gene TRBV4-3; D remains ambiguous. In germline, CDR1 is LGHNA, CDR2 YSLEER. V was pared by 0 bases and J by 0 bases, with 15 bases between. This CDR3 region has 19 residues. CDR3 bases: TGCGCCAGCAGCCAAGATTGGCCTGCAACCTCCTCTGGGGCCAACGTCCTGACTTTC. Its translation is CASSQDWPATSSGANVLTF.

Concerning this clone: This same CDR3 is encoded by further DNA sequences in the sample. The chain combines TRBV18 with TRBJ2-5; D is unclear. Trimming removed 6 bases at V and 1 base at J, with 3 bases between. Looked up from germline, CDR1 is KGHSH and CDR2 is LQKENI. This CDR3 contains 11 residues. CDR3 in amino acids: CASSPQETQYF. CDR3 in DNA: TGTGCCAGCTCTCCCCAAGAGACCCAGTACTTC.

V gene TRBV3-1 (or the pseudogene TRBV3-2) combines with J gene TRBJ2-2; 7 bases match TRBD2. J was trimmed by 3 bases and V by 0 bases; bases with no gene match: 4. The length of the CDR3 is 16 residues. Germline V gene sequence: CDR1 LGHDT, CDR2 YNNKEL (reference sequence). The CDR3 here is CASSQERERDTGELFF. The DNA for the CDR3 is TGTGCCAGCAGCCAAGAGCGGGAGAGAGACACCGGGGAGCTGTTTTTT.

The chain combines TRBV5-1 with TRBJ1-2, with a tentative D call TRBD1 (6 bases). Germline values: CDR1 SGHRS, CDR2 YFSETQ. The CDR3 has 16 amino acids. V lost 0 bases and J lost 8, with 20 bases in between. The CDR3 nucleotides read TGCGCCAGCAGCTTGGGGACCCCAGGGGACCCTGGCGGCTACACCTTC. Protein sequence: CASSLGTPGDPGGYTF.

The J gene is TRBJ1-2, the V gene TRBV15, with 8 bases fitting TRBD1. Germline V gene data show CDR1 as LNHNV and CDR2 as YYDKDF (reference sequence). This CDR3 is built from 15 residues. V lost 5 bases to trimming and J lost 7 bases; unmatched junction nucleotides: 12. In DNA form, the CDR3 reads TGTGCCACCAGCGGTGGACAGGGCAGATATGGTGGCTACACCTTC. Translation gives CATSGGQGRYGGYTF.

The chain carries TRBV5-1 and TRBJ2-1; the D gene is possibly TRBD1 (5 bases). The CDR3 covers 15 residues. Trimming removed 0 bases at V and 2 bases at J, with 9 bases between. The germline V gene encodes CDR1 SGHRS and CDR2 YFSETQ. The CDR3 DNA reads as TGCGCCAGCAGCTTGGGGTTAGGGGCCTACAATGAGCAGTTCTTC. This gives the protein CASSLGLGAYNEQFF.

The chain combines TRBV25-1 with TRBJ1-2, with D maybe TRBD1 (5 bases). Trimming cost V 4 bases and J 0 bases, with 12 bases left between them. Germline V gene lookup returns CDR1 MGHDK and CDR2 SYGVNS. The CDR3 runs to 15 residues. The CDR3 DNA follows: TGTGCCAGCAGTGGGGGGACGGGTACTAACTATGGCTACACCTTC. This sequence encodes CASSGGTGTNYGYTF.

The V and J genes are TRBV18 and TRBJ1-2; D perhaps matches TRBD1 (6 bases). Trimming pared 0 bases from V and 3 bases from J, leaving 11 bases between. Germline V gene data show CDR1 as KGHSH and CDR2 as LQKENI. The CDR3 is made up of 15 amino acids. CDR3 sequence: CASSPPTEGDYGYTF. As DNA, the CDR3 is TGTGCCAGCTCACCACCGACAGAGGGGGACTATGGCTACACCTTC.

The chain recombines TRBV7-8 with TRBJ1-3; perhaps TRBD1 as D (6 bases). The CDR3 is 15 amino acids. V lost 4 bases to trimming and J lost 1 base, with 11 bases between them. Germline V gene data show CDR1 as SGHVS and CDR2 as FQNEAQ. The DNA of the CDR3 is TGTGCCAGCAGCTCTCATACAGGGTCTGGAAACACCATATATTTT. Translation gives CASSSHTGSGNTIYF.